The source of this T cell receptor (beta chain) is a study of blood T cells in healthy people across ages. General study results and limits: Per million T cells, TCR beta diversity dropped roughly linearly as age increased. Long-lived donors exceeded aged donors in naive CD4+ cells and diversity.

This clonotype was recorded at least ten times. Its target is not known. V shed 0 bases and J 4 bases; nucleotides not matched to a gene: 8. CDR3 size: 17 residues. From germline, CDR1 is SGDLS and CDR2 YYNGEE. Sample-barcoded 5' priming and a J-beta primer mix drove a second PCR of about 6 to 12 cycles. TCRdb re-called the 5' RACE reads with MiXCR, one entry per CDR3 protein. The sample yields more than 800,000 distinct CDR3 sequences, 29% seen once. Isolation yielded PBMCs, at least 7 million per sample, in every case. Total RNA extraction produced at least 5 micrograms (per sample) for the study. The sequenced sample consisted of blood. This receptor was obtained from a woman of 80 years or more in good health. V and J are TRBV9 and TRBJ2-3; 10 bases fit TRBD2. CDR3 in amino acids: CASSVADSGGHPDTQYF. The CDR3 bases are TGTGCCAGCAGCGTAGCGGATAGCGGGGGGCATCCAGATACGCAGTATTTT.